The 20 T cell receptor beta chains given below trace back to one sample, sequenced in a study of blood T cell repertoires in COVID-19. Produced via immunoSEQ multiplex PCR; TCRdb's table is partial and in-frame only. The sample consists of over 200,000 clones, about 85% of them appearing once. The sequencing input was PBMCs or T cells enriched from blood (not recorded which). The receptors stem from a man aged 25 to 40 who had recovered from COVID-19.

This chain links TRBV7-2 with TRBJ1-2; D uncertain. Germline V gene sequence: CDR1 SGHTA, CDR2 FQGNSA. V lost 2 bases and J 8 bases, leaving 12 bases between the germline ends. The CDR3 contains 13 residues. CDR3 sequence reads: CASSLSRFKGYTF. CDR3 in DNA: TGTGCCAGCAGCTTATCTAGGTTTAAGGGCTACACCTTC.

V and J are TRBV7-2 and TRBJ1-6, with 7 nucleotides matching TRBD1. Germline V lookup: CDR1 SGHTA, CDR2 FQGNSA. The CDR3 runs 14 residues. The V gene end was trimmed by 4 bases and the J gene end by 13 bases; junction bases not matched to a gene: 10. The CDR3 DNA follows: TGTGCCAGCAGCTCCCCGATACCACAGGGGCCCCTCCACTTT. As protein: CASSSPIPQGPLHF.

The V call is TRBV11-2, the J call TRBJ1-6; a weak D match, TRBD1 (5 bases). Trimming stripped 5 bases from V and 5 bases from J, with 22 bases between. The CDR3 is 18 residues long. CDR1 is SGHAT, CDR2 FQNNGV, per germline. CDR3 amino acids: CASSRMRPTEKDNSPLHF. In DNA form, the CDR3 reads TGTGCCAGCAGCCGAATGCGACCGACAGAGAAAGATAATTCACCCCTCCACTTT.

The CDR3 coding sequence is TGTGCCAGCAGTCTCTGGCAGACGAACACCGGGGAGCTGTTTTTT. This sequence encodes CASSLWQTNTGELFF. The genes are TRBV3-1 (or the pseudogene TRBV3-2) and TRBJ2-2; D not resolved. Per germline, CDR1 LGHDT and CDR2 YNNKEL (reference sequence). V lost 6 bases and J 0 bases, leaving 11 bases between the germline ends. This CDR3 has 15 residues.

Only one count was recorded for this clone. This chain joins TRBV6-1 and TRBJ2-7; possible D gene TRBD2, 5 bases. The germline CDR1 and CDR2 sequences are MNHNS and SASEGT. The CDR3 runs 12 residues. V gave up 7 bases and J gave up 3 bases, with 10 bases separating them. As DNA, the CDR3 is TGTGCCAGCACTTACCGGGGCTACGAGCAGTACTTC. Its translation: CASTYRGYEQYF.

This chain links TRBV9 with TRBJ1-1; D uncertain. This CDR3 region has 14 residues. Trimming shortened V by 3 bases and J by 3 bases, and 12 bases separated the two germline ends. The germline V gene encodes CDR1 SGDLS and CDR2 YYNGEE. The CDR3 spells CASSAQQIYTEAFF. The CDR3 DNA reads TGTGCCAGCAGCGCACAACAGATCTACACTGAAGCTTTCTTT.

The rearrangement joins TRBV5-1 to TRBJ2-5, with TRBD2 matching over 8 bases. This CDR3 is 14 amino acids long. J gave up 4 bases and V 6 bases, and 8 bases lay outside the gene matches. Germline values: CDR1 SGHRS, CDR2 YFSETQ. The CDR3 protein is CASKPEAGGETQYF. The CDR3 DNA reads TGCGCCAGCAAGCCGGAGGCGGGGGGAGAGACCCAGTACTTC.

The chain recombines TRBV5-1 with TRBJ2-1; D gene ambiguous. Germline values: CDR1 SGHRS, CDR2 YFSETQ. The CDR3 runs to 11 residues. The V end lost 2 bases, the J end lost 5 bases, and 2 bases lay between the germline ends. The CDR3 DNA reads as TGCGCCAGCAGCTTCGACAATGAGCAGTTCTTC. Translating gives CASSFDNEQFF.

This CDR3 reads CASSSPRTPLHF. The CDR3 DNA reads TGTGCCAGCAGCTCCCCCCGGACTCCTTTGCATTTT. The rearrangement joins TRBV7-9 to TRBJ1-5; unclear D gene. V was clipped by 4 bases and J by 15 bases, with 16 bases between them. The CDR3 runs to 12 residues. The V gene's germline CDR1 is SEHNR and CDR2 FQNEAQ (reference sequence).

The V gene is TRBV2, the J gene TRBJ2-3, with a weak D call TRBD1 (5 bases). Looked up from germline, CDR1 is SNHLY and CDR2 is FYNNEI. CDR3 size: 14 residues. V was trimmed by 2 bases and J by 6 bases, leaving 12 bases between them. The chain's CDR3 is CASSEMTEQDTQYF. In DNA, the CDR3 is TGTGCCAGCAGTGAAATGACAGAGCAGGATACGCAGTATTTT.

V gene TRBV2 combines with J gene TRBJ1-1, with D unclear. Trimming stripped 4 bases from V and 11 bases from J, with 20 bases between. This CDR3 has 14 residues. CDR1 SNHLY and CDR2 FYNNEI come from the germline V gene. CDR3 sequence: CASSGSASAGVAFF. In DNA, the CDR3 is TGTGCCAGCAGTGGGTCGGCATCCGCAGGCGTTGCTTTCTTT.

Here the CDR3 DNA reads TGTGCCAGCAGCGTATCACCAGGCGGGGCTGGAAACACCATATATTTT. Translating gives CASSVSPGGAGNTIYF. The V and J genes are TRBV9 and TRBJ1-3; D is unresolved. Germline values: CDR1 SGDLS, CDR2 YYNGEE. The CDR3 sequence is 16 residues long. The V and J ends lost 1 base and 2 bases respectively, with 13 bases between them.

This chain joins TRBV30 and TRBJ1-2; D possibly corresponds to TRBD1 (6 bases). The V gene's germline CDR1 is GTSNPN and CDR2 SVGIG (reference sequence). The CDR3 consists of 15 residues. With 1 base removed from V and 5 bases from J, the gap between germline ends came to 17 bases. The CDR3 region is CAWSGRTVNSYGYTF. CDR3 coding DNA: TGTGCCTGGAGTGGGCGGACAGTTAATTCATATGGCTACACCTTC.

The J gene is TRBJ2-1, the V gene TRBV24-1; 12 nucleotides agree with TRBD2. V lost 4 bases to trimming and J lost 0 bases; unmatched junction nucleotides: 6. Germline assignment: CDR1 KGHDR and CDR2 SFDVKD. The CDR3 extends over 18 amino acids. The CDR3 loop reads CATSEASGGGSSYNEQFF. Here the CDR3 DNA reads TGTGCCACCAGTGAGGCTAGCGGGGGGGGAAGCTCCTACAATGAGCAGTTCTTC.

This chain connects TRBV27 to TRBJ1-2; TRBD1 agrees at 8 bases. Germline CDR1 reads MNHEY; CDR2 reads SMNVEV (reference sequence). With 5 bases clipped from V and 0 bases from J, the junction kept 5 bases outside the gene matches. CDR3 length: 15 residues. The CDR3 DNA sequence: TGTGCCAGCAGTACCGGACAGGGAACTAACTATGGCTACACCTTC. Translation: CASSTGQGTNYGYTF.

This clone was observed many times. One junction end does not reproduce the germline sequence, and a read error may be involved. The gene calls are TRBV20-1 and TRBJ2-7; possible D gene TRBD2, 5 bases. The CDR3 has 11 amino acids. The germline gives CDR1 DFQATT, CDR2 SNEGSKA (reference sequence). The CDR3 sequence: CSVSGPHEQYF. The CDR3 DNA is TGTAGTGTCAGCGGCCCCCACGAGCAGTACTTC.

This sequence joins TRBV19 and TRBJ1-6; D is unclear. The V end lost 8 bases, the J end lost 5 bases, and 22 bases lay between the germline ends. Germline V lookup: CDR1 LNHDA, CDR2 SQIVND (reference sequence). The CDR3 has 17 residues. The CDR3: CASQSFFLRENNSPLHF. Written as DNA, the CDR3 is TGTGCCAGTCAAAGTTTTTTTCTCCGGGAGAATAATTCACCCCTCCACTTT.

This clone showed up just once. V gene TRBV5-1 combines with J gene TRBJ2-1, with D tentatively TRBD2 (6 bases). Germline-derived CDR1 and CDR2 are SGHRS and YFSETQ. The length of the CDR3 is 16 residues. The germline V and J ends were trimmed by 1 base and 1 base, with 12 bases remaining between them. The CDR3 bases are TGCGCCAGCAGCTTGCGGGGGACTCCTTCCTACAATGAGCAGTTCTTC. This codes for CASSLRGTPSYNEQFF.

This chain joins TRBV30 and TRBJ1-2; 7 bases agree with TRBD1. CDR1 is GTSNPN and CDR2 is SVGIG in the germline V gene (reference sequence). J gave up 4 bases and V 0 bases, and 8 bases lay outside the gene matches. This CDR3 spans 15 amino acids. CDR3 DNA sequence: TGTGCCTGGAGTGTGGGACAGTCATGGGGCTATGGCTACACCTTC. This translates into CAWSVGQSWGYGYTF. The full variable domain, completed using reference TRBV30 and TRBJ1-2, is SQTIHQWPATLVQPVGSPLSLECTVEGTSNPNLYWYRQAAGRGLQLLFYSVGIGQISSEVPQNLSASRPQDRQFILSSKKLLLSDSGFYLCAWSVGQSWGYGYTFGSGTRLTVV.

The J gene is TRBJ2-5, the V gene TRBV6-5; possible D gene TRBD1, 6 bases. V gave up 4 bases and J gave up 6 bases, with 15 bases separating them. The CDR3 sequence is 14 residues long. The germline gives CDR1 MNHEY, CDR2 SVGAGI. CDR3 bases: TGTGCCAGCAGTTCTCTCAACAGGGCCAAGACCCAGTACTTC. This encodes CASSSLNRAKTQYF.